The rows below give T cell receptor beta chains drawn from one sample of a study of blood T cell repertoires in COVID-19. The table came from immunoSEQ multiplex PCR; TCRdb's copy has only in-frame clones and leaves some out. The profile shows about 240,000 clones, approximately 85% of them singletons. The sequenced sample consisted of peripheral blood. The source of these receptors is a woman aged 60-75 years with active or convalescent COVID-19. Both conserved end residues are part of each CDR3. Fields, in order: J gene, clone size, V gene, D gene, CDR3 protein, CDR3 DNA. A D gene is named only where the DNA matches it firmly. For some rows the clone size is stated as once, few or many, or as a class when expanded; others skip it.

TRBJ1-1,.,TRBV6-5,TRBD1,CASSYWGTGQGTEAFF,TGTGCCAGCAGTTACTGGGGGACAGGGCAGGGCACTGAAGCTTTCTTT
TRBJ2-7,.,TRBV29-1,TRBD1,CSVETGTESYEQYF,TGCAGCGTTGAAACCGGGACAGAATCCTACGAGCAGTACTTC
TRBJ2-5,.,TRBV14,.,CASSQPNRARETQYF,TGTGCCAGCAGCCAACCGAACAGGGCTCGTGAGACCCAGTACTTC
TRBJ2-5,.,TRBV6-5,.,CASPFKVRGETQYF,TGTGCCAGCCCATTCAAAGTAAGGGGGGAGACCCAGTACTTC
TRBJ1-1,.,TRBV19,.,CASSALGRETEAFF,TGTGCCAGTAGCGCCTTGGGGAGGGAAACTGAAGCTTTCTTT
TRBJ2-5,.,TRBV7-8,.,CASSSLGQGRGIGYQETQYF,TGTGCCAGCAGCTCCCTGGGGCAGGGCCGTGGAATTGGGTACCAAGAGACCCAGTACTTC
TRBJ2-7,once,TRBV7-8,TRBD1,CASSLETGDYEQYF,TGTGCCAGCAGCTTAGAAACAGGGGACTACGAGCAGTACTTC
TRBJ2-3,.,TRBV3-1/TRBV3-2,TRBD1,CASSYQTGGTDTQYF,TGTGCCAGCAGCTACCAGACAGGGGGCACAGATACGCAGTATTTT
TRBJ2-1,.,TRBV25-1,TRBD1,CASSVGQGGLDEQFF,TGTGCCAGCAGTGTTGGACAGGGTGGTTTGGATGAGCAGTTCTTC
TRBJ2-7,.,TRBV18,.,CASSPLEGYEQYF,TGTGCCAGCTCACCCCTAGAAGGCTACGAGCAGTACTTC
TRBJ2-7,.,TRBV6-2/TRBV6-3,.,CASSGEGRASYEQYF,TGTGCCAGCAGTGGAGAGGGTCGGGCCTCCTACGAGCAGTACTTC
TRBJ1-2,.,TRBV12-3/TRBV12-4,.,CASRSRVAYGYTF,TGTGCCAGCAGGTCCAGGGTCGCCTATGGCTACACCTTC